The next 5 T cell receptor beta chains were all read from a single sample in a study of control samples from healthy donors and cancer patients. The protocol was immunoSEQ multiplex PCR, while the TCRdb copy is restricted to in-frame clones and leaves out a portion. The sample consists of approximately 100,000 clones, 90% of them appearing once. The sample was blood. The receptors derive from a human donor in good health. The donor label of this sample is uncertain.

V usage is TRBV5-8 and J usage is TRBJ1-5, with TRBD1 matching over 7 bases. Germline loops: CDR1 SGHTS, CDR2 YDEGEE. This CDR3 spans 15 amino acids. The J segment lost 5 bases and the V segment lost 4 bases, leaving 9 bases of the junction unmatched. The CDR3 DNA is TGTGCCAGCAGCCCCGGGACAGCTCTATATCAGCCCCAGCATTTT. Protein product: CASSPGTALYQPQHF.

The chain is built from TRBV19 and TRBJ1-2; 7 bases line up with TRBD1. The germline V gene encodes CDR1 LNHDA and CDR2 SQIVND (reference sequence). With V trimmed by 5 bases and J by 4 bases, 10 bases remained unmatched. CDR3 length: 15 residues. The CDR3 DNA sequence: TGTGCCAGTAGTTCCGGACAGGTCTCTATCTATGGCTACACCTTC. It translates to CASSSGQVSIYGYTF.

DNA of the CDR3: TGTGCCAGCAGCACACAGGGGGCGATTGGAAACACCATATATTTT. Protein: CASSTQGAIGNTIYF. The genes are TRBV7-9 and TRBJ1-3, with TRBD1 matching 9 bases. The V gene's germline CDR1 is SEHNR and CDR2 FQNEAQ (reference sequence). Unmatched junction bases numbered 5, after V lost 5 bases and J lost 3 bases. This CDR3 spans 15 amino acids.

The V call is TRBV7-9, the J call TRBJ2-5, with 8 nucleotides matching TRBD2. The V and J ends lost 0 bases and 2 bases, in that order; junction bases with no gene match: 5. CDR3 length: 16 amino acids. CDR1 and CDR2 from the germline V gene are SEHNR and FQNEAQ (reference sequence). The CDR3 DNA sequence: TGTGCCAGCAGCTTAGCAACTGAGCGGGGGCAAGAGACCCAGTACTTC. It specifies CASSLATERGQETQYF.

V and J are TRBV7-9 and TRBJ1-3, with D maybe TRBD1 (5 bases). The germline gives CDR1 SEHNR, CDR2 FQNEAQ (reference sequence). The CDR3 runs to 15 residues. V lost 4 bases and J 9 bases, leaving 19 bases between the germline ends. The DNA for the CDR3 is TGTGCCAGCAGCTCTGCCGGGACTGCGCGTGGCACCATATATTTT. It yields the protein CASSSAGTARGTIYF.